One TCR beta chain is described in this entry. This entry comes from a study of blood T cell repertoires in COVID-19. Study-wide context: From the United States, Italy and Spain came samples of acute and convalescent COVID-19. Sample material is recorded as cDNA or gDNA derived from T cells, B-cell-depleted T cells, or PBMCs.

V was clipped by 2 bases and J by 4 bases; unmatched bases: 18. Germline lookup yields CDR1 SGHTA and CDR2 FQGTGA. The CDR3 length is 20 residues. Original handling: The authors estimated nucleated cell counts from reference gene primer amplification. Some clones are missing from TCRdb's copy, which holds only in-frame ones; the method was immunoSEQ multiplex PCR. V, J and clone size reflect that table, while D and trimming were determined from the DNA. The table lists 140,000 or so clones, approximately 79% of them singletons. Sequencing input: peripheral blood. This rearrangement joins TRBV7-3 to TRBJ2-2, with TRBD2 matching 8 bases. The receptor was derived from a man in his fifties with active or convalescent COVID-19. The CDR3 DNA is TGTGCCAGCAGCTTACCACCCCCTCACCTAGCGGGCTATTCCACCGGGGAGCTGTTTTTT. Translation gives CASSLPPPHLAGYSTGELFF.